This T cell receptor (beta chain) was sequenced for a study of T cell clonality in common variable immunodeficiency. Diagnosis required reduced IgG, IgA and/or IgM with specific antibody deficiency. This clone was recorded many times. Its antigen is still unknown. The read gets to within 3 residues of the CDR3 end, and the germline J gene fills in the rest. CDR3 length equals 13 residues. Trimming took 0 bases from V and 6 from J, leaving 8 bases between them. From germline, CDR1 is MNHEY and CDR2 SVGEGT. General study findings and limits: Fewer deletions and N-nucleotide insertions were reportedly seen in common variable immunodeficiency TCR beta sequences. What drives increased CVID clonality needs T cell subpopulation sequencing.

Sequenced by immunoSEQ multiplex PCR; TCRdb stores in-frame clones only, minus some. The sample has some 28,000 clones, none seen only once; the top ten hold around 30%. The specimen was peripheral blood mononuclear cells. This receptor was identified in a human donor with common variable immunodeficiency. The chain employs TRBV6-2 or TRBV6-3 and TRBJ1-2; D is unclear. CDR3 in amino acids: CASSYSNRDGYTF. CDR3 DNA, as far as it was read: TGTGCCAGCAGTTACTCGAATCGCGATGGC.